This T cell receptor beta chain came from a study of beta chain features in type 1 diabetes. Study observations and caveats: Shortening of TCRB CDR3s, moderate but significant, appeared in all four CD4+ subsets of Type 1 diabetes patients.

Trimming stripped 3 bases from V and 1 base from J, with 10 bases between. The length of the CDR3 is 15 residues. Germline V gives CDR1 MNHEY, CDR2 SMNVEV (reference sequence). Concerning this clone itself: Its specificity is not known.

cDNA synthesis used the whole RNA isolate, giving expressed TCRB sequences. The method was immunoSEQ multiplex PCR; TCRdb's version includes in-frame clones alone and lacks a portion of them. The sample consists of approximately 600,000 clones, approximately 13% of them appearing once. The sequencing sample was made of naive CD4+ T cells from blood. This receptor was taken from a man aged 25 to 45 with type 1 diabetes. The chain uses TRBV27 and TRBJ1-3; possible D gene TRBD1, 6 bases. CDR3 bases: TGTGCCAGCAGTTTGGTAGGGGGATCTGGAAACACCATATATTTT. It specifies CASSLVGGSGNTIYF.